A selection of T cell receptor beta chains follows, all from one sample in a study of blood T cell repertoires in COVID-19. Sequencing used immunoSEQ multiplex PCR; TCRdb keeps in-frame clones, though not all of them. The sample lists over 200,000 clones, about 83% seen once, with 4.5% to 6.5% in the top ten. Sequencing used peripheral blood. The receptors were sampled from a man aged 80 or over with acute or convalescent COVID-19. Each CDR3 is given with its conserved first and last residue. The D gene is left open where the match is weak. For some rows the clone size is stated as once, few or many, or as a class when expanded; others skip it.

j_call	v_call	clone_size	cdr3_length	d_call	cdr3_aa	cdr3_nt
TRBJ2-1	TRBV28	.	15	TRBD2	CASSLTLAGHNEQFF	TGTGCCAGCAGTTTAACGCTAGCGGGTCACAATGAGCAGTTCTTC
TRBJ2-7	TRBV5-1	.	17	TRBD1	CASSPGTGGLVGYEQYF	TGCGCCAGCAGCCCGGGGACAGGGGGTCTTGTCGGGTACGAGCAGTACTTC
TRBJ1-1	TRBV28	.	14	TRBD1	CASRSGTEFTEAFF	TGTGCCAGCAGGTCCGGGACAGAATTCACTGAAGCTTTCTTT
TRBJ1-3	TRBV15	.	19	.	CATSREEILDARRGNTIYF	TGTGCCACCAGCAGAGAAGAGATTCTCGACGCTAGAAGAGGAAACACCATATATTTT
TRBJ2-4	TRBV25-1	.	13	.	CASSEWGVNIQYF	TGTGCCAGCAGTGAGTGGGGGGTAAACATTCAGTACTTC
TRBJ1-4	TRBV5-1	.	15	.	CASSGSGDTNEKLFF	TGCGCCAGCAGTGGATCGGGGGATACTAATGAAAAACTGTTTTTT
TRBJ2-5	TRBV9	.	13	.	CASSGGPTETQYF	TGTGCCAGCAGCGGTGGGCCTACGGAGACCCAGTACTTC
TRBJ2-1	TRBV2	.	14	.	CARTSSPVGNEQFF	TGTGCCAGAACCTCTAGCCCGGTTGGGAATGAGCAGTTCTTC
TRBJ2-3	TRBV5-4	few	16	TRBD1	CASSDPGTGGSSTQYF	TGTGCCAGCAGTGACCCCGGGACAGGGGGTTCGAGTACGCAGTATTTT
TRBJ2-1	TRBV10-3	.	17	TRBD2	CAATRTSGGLSYNEQFF	TGTGCCGCTACTCGGACTAGCGGGGGGTTATCTTACAATGAGCAGTTCTTC
TRBJ2-5	TRBV5-1	once	16	.	CASSSGVGVGDETQYF	TGCGCCAGCAGCTCAGGCGTCGGGGTCGGTGATGAGACCCAGTACTTC
TRBJ1-5	TRBV3-1/TRBV3-2	.	13	.	CASSQGQDSAQHF	TGTGCCAGCAGCCAAGGACAGGATTCGGCCCAGCATTTT
TRBJ1-6	TRBV7-2	once	15	TRBD1	CASSLLDRGKSPLHF	TGTGCCAGCAGCTTACTGGACAGGGGGAAGTCACCCCTCCACTTT
TRBJ2-5	TRBV5-8	.	13	.	CASIIWGRVNGYF	TGTGCCAGCATTATTTGGGGGCGTGTGAACGGGTACTTC
TRBJ2-1	TRBV12-3/TRBV12-4	.	13	.	CASSLGAGNEQFF	TGTGCCAGCAGTTTGGGAGCTGGCAATGAGCAGTTCTTC
TRBJ2-1	TRBV5-1	.	16	.	CASSLTTDRFYNEQFF	TGCGCCAGCAGCTTAACGACTGACAGATTCTACAATGAGCAGTTCTTC
TRBJ2-7	TRBV12-3/TRBV12-4	once	11	.	CASSPAYEQYF	TGTGCCAGCAGTCCGGCCTACGAGCAGTACTTC
TRBJ2-1	TRBV27	.	15	.	CASSLTGLEANEQFF	TGTGCCAGCAGTTTAACGGGACTGGAGGCCAATGAGCAGTTCTTC